The sequence of this T cell receptor (beta chain) was determined in a study of beta chain features in type 1 diabetes (dated by TCRdb to the late 2010s). In terms of the full investigation: Mean age, gender distribution, total cell number and subset yield were not different between patients and healthy donors. The study compared the TCRB repertoires of sorted circulating CD4+ T cell subsets in recently diagnosed type 1 diabetes patients with those in matched healthy donors. Naive and central memory subsets were obtained from all 28 donors, but regulatory and stem cell-like memory subsets were isolated from only 8 patients and roughly eight healthy donors. Across all samples, 107,917,701 sorted cells were examined, and cell number per subset correlated strongly with RNA yield. The research as a whole found: Sequencing cDNA rather than genomic DNA could over-represent highly expressing activated cells, although activation and CD3 levels did not differ between groups. A moderate but significant shortening of TCRB CDR3 length was observed in type 1 diabetes patients in all four CD4+ subsets. Because small numbers of individuals were included in the HLA sub-analyses, any influence of HLA type on TCRB rearrangement was left unresolved. PCR may preferentially amplify shorter templates, but because patient and control samples were amplified and corrected together, any resulting skew would affect both groups equally. Fewer insertions and more nucleotide deletions at VDJ recombination sites were observed in patients with type 1 diabetes, implying thymic rearrangement abnormalities. Naive, central memory and regulatory TCRB repertoires appeared to be more alike among patients than among healthy donors.

The CDR3 goes from the cysteine to the phenylalanine over 13 residues. Of the read, only the CDR3 DNA is kept; its 39 bases are in frame from base 1. Trimming accounts for 5 bases at V and 6 bases at J, while the number of junction bases matched to no gene is 2. The germline V gene supplies CDR1 SGHTA and CDR2 FQGNSA. From each donor, a single peripheral blood sample of around 120 mL on average was drawn into heparinised tubes. Using a panel that included CD45RO, CCR7, CD25, CD127, CD95 and CD27, naive, central memory, regulatory and stem cell-like memory CD4+ T cells were sorted on a BD FACSAria II. Every sorted population had a purity above 95%. Right away, PBMCs were isolated by Lymphoprep density gradient centrifugation and were stained directly, with no culture step. To minimize batch effects, samples were stained and sorted in pairs, one healthy donor with one patient per experiment. Note on this clone: Its binding antigen is unknown. No base qualities exist here, and no much larger clone lies one base off it.

The High Capacity cDNA Reverse Transcription Kit was used to reverse transcribe all of the isolated RNA, meaning that expressed TCRB transcripts were what got sequenced. Deep immunoSEQ sequencing was applied to naive, central memory and regulatory T cell samples, giving an average of around 4 million total reads per sample. After sorted cells were lysed in RLT buffer, RNA was extracted with DNase-treated RNeasy Micro or Mini kits, with the choice depending on cell number. To prevent cross-contamination, every cell subset was processed on its own, while patient and healthy donor samples were processed together. Using the immunoSEQ multiplex PCR, TCRB sequences were amplified from cDNA into 87-bp fragments spanning the CDR3 region. Amplicons were sequenced on the Illumina HiSeq platform. In the source study's methods: PCR bias was computationally corrected using synthetic template baselines, reads within Hamming distance 2 were collapsed, and singletons that could not be merged were discarded. By aligning reads against IMGT, V, D and J genes, CDR3 length, and insertions or deletions at six rearrangement sites were assigned. Within each subset, clonotype counts were normalized to sorted cell number, after which true diversity and Gini coefficients were computed with the tcR R package. Repertoire sharing was quantified using the overlap coefficient calculated on TCRB nucleotide sequences. TCRdb retrieved this table from immuneACCESS and kept in-frame rearrangements only. Not all clones are present; in checked studies, unresolved V genes account for under half, and no reason is known for the remainder. V and J calls plus clone size are reproduced from that table; the DNA served to infer D and trimming. This sample is represented by 150,000 to 160,000 clones; approximately 10% of them were singletons. Roughly 2% of the sample lies in the top ten.

The source of this sequence is a man aged 18 to 30 in good health. The receptor chain draws on TRBV7-2 and TRBJ2-1; TRBD2 matches 9 bases in the middle. The sequenced sample consisted of central memory CD4+ T cells from blood. The nucleotide sequence reads as follows: TGTGCCAGCAGCCCGACTAGCGGCAATGAGCAGTTCTTC. Its product reads: CASSPTSGNEQFF.